A single sample is the source of the 12 T cell receptor beta chains below, sequenced in a study of shared clonotypes between healthy human individuals. The assay was immunoSEQ multiplex PCR, and TCRdb's table has in-frame clones only and misses some. The sample holds more than 2,000,000 clones, about 92% seen once. Material: naive CD4+ T cells from PBMCs. Subset of the sample: CD45RA+ positively selected. The source is a young man in good health. Some clones in this sample may be carry-over from other donors' samples.

The chain joins TRBV19 to TRBJ2-1, with 9 bases matching TRBD1. This CDR3 spans 13 amino acids. V lost 7 bases, J lost 8 bases, and 6 bases stayed unmatched. Germline CDR1 is LNHDA and CDR2 is SQIVND (reference sequence). CDR3 amino acids: CASIADRGDEQFF. CDR3 bases: TGTGCCAGTATAGCGGACAGGGGCGATGAGCAGTTCTTC.

The chain carries TRBV7-9 and TRBJ2-7; 7 positions match TRBD2. With V trimmed by 2 bases and J by 9 bases, 16 bases remained unmatched. The CDR3 runs 16 residues. Germline V CDR1 and CDR2: SEHNR, FQNEAQ (reference sequence). CDR3 DNA: TGTGCCAGCAGCTTAAGGGTCAACGGAGCGGGATTGGTGCAGTACTTC. Translated: CASSLRVNGAGLVQYF.

The table lists this clone with a count of one. The chain employs TRBV15 and TRBJ2-7, with TRBD2 as a possible D gene (6 bases). The germline V gene encodes CDR1 LNHNV and CDR2 YYDKDF (reference sequence). The CDR3 has 14 residues. The ends were cut back, 0 bases at V and 4 bases at J, with 10 bases in the middle. The CDR3 here is CATSRDAGRYEQYF. The CDR3 region has the DNA TGTGCCACCAGCAGAGATGCGGGGAGGTACGAGCAGTACTTC.

This rearrangement joins TRBV5-1 to TRBJ2-4; D not resolved. V shed 2 bases and J shed 8 bases, with 11 bases lying between them. Germline CDR1 and CDR2: SGHRS and YFSETQ. This CDR3 has 13 amino acids. The CDR3 reads CASSFTVLDIQYF. The CDR3 DNA is TGCGCCAGCAGCTTTACGGTCTTGGACATTCAGTACTTC.

The rearrangement links TRBV7-8 to TRBJ2-3; D uncertain. Trimming cost V 1 base and J 0 bases, with 8 bases left between them. CDR1 and CDR2 from the germline V gene are SGHVS and FQNEAQ. CDR3 length: 15 residues. CDR3 DNA: TGTGCCAGCAGCTTAGGCCCCTTAAGCACAGATACGCAGTATTTT. It is translated as CASSLGPLSTDTQYF.

The gene calls are TRBV19 and TRBJ2-1; the D is unclear. This CDR3 is 13 amino acids long. The germline V gene has CDR1 LNHDA and CDR2 SQIVND (reference sequence). V lost 8 bases, J lost 1 base, and 9 bases lay in between. CDR3 DNA sequence: TGTGCCAGTCTGTCGTCGTCCTACAATGAGCAGTTCTTC. Residues: CASLSSSYNEQFF. The entire variable domain, with the rest obtained from reference TRBV19 and TRBJ2-1, is as follows: DGGITQSPKYLFRKEGQNVTLSCEQNLNHDAMYWYRQDPGQGLRLIYYSQIVNDFQKGDIAEGYSVSREKKESFPLTVTSAQKNPTAFYLCASLSSSYNEQFFGPGTRLTVL.

The count of this clone is one. V and J are TRBV28 and TRBJ2-7; D could derive from TRBD1 or TRBD2 (7 bases each). The V gene's germline CDR1 is MDHEN and CDR2 SYDVKM. V dropped 6 bases and J dropped 2 bases, with 14 bases sitting between them. The CDR3 extends over 14 amino acids. The CDR3 DNA reads as TGTGCCAGCAGGCCAGGGGGAGGGACCTACGAGCAGTACTTC. Translated: CASRPGGGTYEQYF.

The chain carries TRBV7-2 and TRBJ2-1; D gene ambiguous. The CDR3 has 15 residues. Germline loops: CDR1 SGHTA, CDR2 FQGNSA. Trimming removed 2 bases from V and 3 bases from J, with 11 bases in between. CDR3 bases: TGTGCCAGCAGCTTAATTGCGGATAGCTACAATGAGCAGTTCTTC. It specifies CASSLIADSYNEQFF.

This chain uses TRBV28 with TRBJ2-4; 8 nucleotides agree with TRBD1. Germline V gene lookup returns CDR1 MDHEN and CDR2 SYDVKM. Unmatched junction bases numbered 11, after V lost 7 bases and J lost 6 bases. This CDR3 contains 15 residues. DNA for the CDR3: TGTGCCAGCAAGACCGGGGGAACAGGGGGAAACATTCAGTACTTC. Protein sequence: CASKTGGTGGNIQYF.

On this clone itself: This CDR3 is also generated by other DNA sequences in the sample. V and J are TRBV7-9 and TRBJ1-5; 7 nucleotides align to TRBD1. This CDR3 comprises 13 residues. The J segment lost 7 bases and the V segment lost 4 bases, leaving 4 bases of the junction unmatched. Looked up from germline, CDR1 is SEHNR and CDR2 is FQNEAQ (reference sequence). The CDR3 loop is CASSSQGEQPQHF. The CDR3 nucleotides are TGTGCCAGCAGCTCGCAGGGGGAACAGCCCCAGCATTTT.

This chain connects TRBV25-1 to TRBJ1-2, with unresolved D. This CDR3 comprises 12 residues. Germline V gives CDR1 MGHDK, CDR2 SYGVNS. V lost 2 bases and J lost 6, with 7 bases in between. This CDR3 reads CASSELGDGYTF. The CDR3 DNA reads TGTGCCAGCAGTGAACTTGGGGATGGCTACACCTTC.

V usage is TRBV10-3 and J usage is TRBJ2-7; either TRBD1 or TRBD2 may fit D (6 bases each). Trimming stripped 3 bases from V and 2 bases from J, with 8 bases between. The CDR3 sequence is 13 residues long. Germline loops: CDR1 ENHRY, CDR2 SYGVKD. The CDR3 nucleotides are TGTGCCATCAGTGATGGGGGGCCCTACGAGCAGTACTTC. Its translation is CAISDGGPYEQYF.